This T cell receptor (beta chain) was found in a study of shared clonotypes between healthy human individuals. The naive CD8 subset, CD45RO-negative cells positively selected for CCR7, excluded terminally differentiated effector memory CD45RA+ cells. The CDR3 has 16 amino acids. Germline V gives CDR1 SQVTM, CDR2 ANQGSEA. Execution of the assay was at deep level. TCRdb's table, derived via immunoSEQ multiplex PCR, lists solely in-frame clones and lacks some. Of about 600,000 clones in the sample, around 95% were seen once. Notes on the study in general: Clonotype sharing across a few donors was observed for around 5.1% of naive CD4 clonotypes.

With regard to this clone: Antigen: not known.

The specimen sequenced was naive CD8+ T cells sorted from blood. The receptor was derived from a woman younger than 45 in good health. The V gene is TRBV29-1, the J gene TRBJ2-5; TRBD2 agrees at 12 bases. TRBJ2-7 explains the end of the DNA better; the J call may be wrong. The CDR3 here is CSVRLAGAVWGYEQYF. CDR3 sequence (DNA): TGCAGCGTTCGACTAGCGGGAGCCGTGTGGGGATACGAGCAGTACTTC.